The next 5 T cell receptor beta chains were all read from a single sample in a study of a mutant IDH1 vaccine in newly diagnosed glioma. Their cognate antigens are unknown. The time point here: week 23, last vaccination. Vaccinated patients received 300 ug of mutant IDH1 20-mer peptide per dose, with topical imiquimod. TCRdb's copy holds only in-frame clones and misses some; the assay was immunoSEQ multiplex PCR. Of approximately 70,000 clones detected, under 90% appear once; the ten largest clones hold about 14%. The specimen comprised PBMCs, sampled from a glioma patient whose treatment included an IDH1 peptide vaccine. The receptors were gathered from a young man with glioma.

The chain uses TRBV27 and TRBJ2-2; TRBD1 aligns across 7 bases. The germline V gene encodes CDR1 MNHEY and CDR2 SMNVEV (reference sequence). This CDR3 has 16 residues. The trim removed 4 bases at V and 1 base at J, leaving 6 bases unmatched. DNA for the CDR3: TGTGCCAGCAGTTCCCTGGGACAGCAGAACACCGGGGAGCTGTTTTTT. Translated, it gives CASSSLGQQNTGELFF.

The chain is built from TRBV6-5 and TRBJ2-5; D is uncertain. Germline lookup yields CDR1 MNHEY and CDR2 SVGAGI. The CDR3 totals 14 residues. V gave up 2 bases and J gave up 4 bases, with 11 bases separating them. The CDR3 loop reads CASSYLRAGETQYF. CDR3 sequence (DNA): TGTGCCAGCAGTTACCTTAGGGCTGGAGAGACCCAGTACTTC.

The rearrangement links TRBV7-3 to TRBJ2-3, with 14 bases that match TRBD2. V was pared by 4 bases and J by 4 bases, with 7 bases of the junction left unmatched. CDR3 length: 17 amino acids. Germline loops: CDR1 SGHTA, CDR2 FQGTGA. The CDR3 nucleotides are TGTGCCAGCAGCTATGGGACTAGCGGGGGTATTTCAGATACGCAGTATTTT. It yields the protein CASSYGTSGGISDTQYF.

The chain joins TRBV5-6 to TRBJ2-7; 9 bases map to TRBD1. V trimming: 4 bases; J trimming: 3 bases; junction bases outside the gene matches: 5. This CDR3 region has 14 residues. Per germline, CDR1 SGHDT and CDR2 YYEEEE. DNA for the CDR3: TGTGCCAGCAGCGGGGGGACAGGGTACTACGAGCAGTACTTC. It encodes CASSGGTGYYEQYF.

The V gene is TRBV2, the J gene TRBJ1-5; no clear D. The V gene's germline CDR1 is SNHLY and CDR2 FYNNEI. Trimming removed 8 bases at V and 2 bases at J, with 4 bases between. The CDR3 contains 11 residues. Here the CDR3 DNA reads TGTGCCAGCGGGGGCAATCAGCCCCAGCATTTT. Protein sequence: CASGGNQPQHF.